This TCR beta chain was sequenced during a study of blood T cell repertoires in COVID-19. The wider study: The United States, Italy and Spain supplied acute and convalescent COVID-19 samples. PBMCs, B-cell-depleted T cells, or T cells provided the cDNA or gDNA that made up the material.

Concerning this clone itself: Other nucleotide sequences from this sample produce the same CDR3.

Germline V lookup: CDR1 SGHRS, CDR2 YFSETQ. Between the trimmed V and J ends, which lost 0 bases and 4 bases, there was a span of 5 bases. This CDR3 has 12 amino acids. Study processing details: Cell counts per sample came from amplifying reference gene primers. The data were produced by immunoSEQ multiplex PCR, yet TCRdb's version contains in-frame clones alone and is incomplete. The V and J calls and the clone size are those of that table, but D and trimming were determined from the DNA. The repertoire has 120,000 to 150,000 clones, 80% to 90% of them found once; the top ten carry 35% to 45%. The V and J genes are TRBV5-1 and TRBJ2-7; D gene ambiguous. The sequenced sample consisted of peripheral blood. The receptor's source is a human donor in a cohort sampled during active COVID-19. This CDR3 reads CASSLGQYEQYF. Written as DNA, the CDR3 is TGCGCCAGCAGCTTGGGCCAGTACGAGCAGTACTTC.